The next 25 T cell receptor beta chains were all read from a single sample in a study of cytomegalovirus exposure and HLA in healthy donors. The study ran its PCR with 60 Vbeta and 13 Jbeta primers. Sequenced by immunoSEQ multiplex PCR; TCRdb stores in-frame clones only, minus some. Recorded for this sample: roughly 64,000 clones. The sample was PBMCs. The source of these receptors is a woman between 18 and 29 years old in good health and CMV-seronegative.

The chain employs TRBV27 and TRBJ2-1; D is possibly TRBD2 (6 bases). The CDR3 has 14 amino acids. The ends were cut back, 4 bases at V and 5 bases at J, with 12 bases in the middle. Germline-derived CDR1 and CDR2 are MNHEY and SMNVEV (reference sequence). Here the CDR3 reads CASSWGGRHNEQFF. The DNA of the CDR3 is TGTGCCAGCAGTTGGGGTGGGAGGCACAATGAGCAGTTCTTC.

This CDR3 reads CSVETGSNYGYTF. CDR3 DNA: TGCAGCGTTGAAACAGGGTCTAACTATGGCTACACCTTC. The chain is built from TRBV29-1 and TRBJ1-2; D perhaps matches TRBD1 (6 bases). This CDR3 region has 13 residues. V gave up 2 bases and J gave up 0 bases, with 7 bases separating them. Germline CDR1 and CDR2: SQVTM and ANQGSEA.

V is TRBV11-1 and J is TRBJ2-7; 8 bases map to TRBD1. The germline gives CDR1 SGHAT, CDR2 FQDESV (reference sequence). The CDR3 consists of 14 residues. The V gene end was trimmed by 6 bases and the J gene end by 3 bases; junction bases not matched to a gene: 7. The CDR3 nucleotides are TGTGCCAGCAGAGGAATAGGACAGGGCTACGAGCAGTACTTC. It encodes CASRGIGQGYEQYF. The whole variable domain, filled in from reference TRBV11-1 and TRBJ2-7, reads EAEVAQSPRYKITEKSQAVAFWCDPISGHATLYWYRQILGQGPELLVQFQDESVVDDSQLPKDRFSAERLKGVDSTLKIQPAELGDSAMYLCASRGIGQGYEQYFGPGTRLTVT.

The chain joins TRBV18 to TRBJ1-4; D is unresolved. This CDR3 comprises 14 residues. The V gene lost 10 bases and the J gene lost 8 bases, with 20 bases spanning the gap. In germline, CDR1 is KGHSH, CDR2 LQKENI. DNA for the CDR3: TGTGCCACCAAACGGGGATCGACCAAGGAAAAACTGTTTTTT. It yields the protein CATKRGSTKEKLFF.

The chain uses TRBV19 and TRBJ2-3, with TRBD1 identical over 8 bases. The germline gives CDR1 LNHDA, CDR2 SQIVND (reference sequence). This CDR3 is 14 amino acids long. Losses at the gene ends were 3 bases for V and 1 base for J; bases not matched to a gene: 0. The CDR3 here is CASSMDRGTDTQYF. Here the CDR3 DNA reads TGTGCCAGTAGTATGGACAGGGGCACAGATACGCAGTATTTT.

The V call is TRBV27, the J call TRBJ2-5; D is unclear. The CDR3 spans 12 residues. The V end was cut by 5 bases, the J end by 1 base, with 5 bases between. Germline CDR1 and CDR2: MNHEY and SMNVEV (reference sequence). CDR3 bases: TGTGCCAGCAGTGGCGGCCAAGAGACCCAGTACTTC. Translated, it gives CASSGGQETQYF.

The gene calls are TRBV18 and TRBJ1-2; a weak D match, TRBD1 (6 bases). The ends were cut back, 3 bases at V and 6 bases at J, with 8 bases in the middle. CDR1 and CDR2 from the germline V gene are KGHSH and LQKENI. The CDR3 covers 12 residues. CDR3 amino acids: CASSPRGNGYTF. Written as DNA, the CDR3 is TGTGCCAGCTCACCCAGGGGTAATGGCTACACCTTC.

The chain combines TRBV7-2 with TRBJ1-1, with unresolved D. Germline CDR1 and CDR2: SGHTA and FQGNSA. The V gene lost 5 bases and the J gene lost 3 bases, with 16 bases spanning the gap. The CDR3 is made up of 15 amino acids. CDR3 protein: CASSPGGSQDTEAFF. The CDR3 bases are TGTGCCAGCAGCCCCGGAGGTAGTCAGGACACTGAAGCTTTCTTT.

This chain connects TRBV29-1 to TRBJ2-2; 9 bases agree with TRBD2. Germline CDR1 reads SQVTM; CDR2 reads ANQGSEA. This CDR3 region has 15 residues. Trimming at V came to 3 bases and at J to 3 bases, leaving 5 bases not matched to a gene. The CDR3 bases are TGCAGCGTTGATGCTAGCGGGGATTACACCGGGGAGCTGTTTTTT. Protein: CSVDASGDYTGELFF.

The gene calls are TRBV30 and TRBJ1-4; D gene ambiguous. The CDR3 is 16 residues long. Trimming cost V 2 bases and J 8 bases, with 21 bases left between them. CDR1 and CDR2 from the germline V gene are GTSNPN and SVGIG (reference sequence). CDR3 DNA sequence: TGTGCCTGGAGTCACCTAAAGAGTTTAACCGGGGAAAAACTGTTTTTT. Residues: CAWSHLKSLTGEKLFF.

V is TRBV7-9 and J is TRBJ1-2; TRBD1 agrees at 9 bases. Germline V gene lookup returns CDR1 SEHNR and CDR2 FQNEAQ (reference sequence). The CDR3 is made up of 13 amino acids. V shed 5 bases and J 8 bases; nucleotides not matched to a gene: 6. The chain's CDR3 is CASSGTGRSGYTF. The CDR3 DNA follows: TGTGCCAGCAGCGGGACAGGGAGGAGCGGCTACACCTTC.

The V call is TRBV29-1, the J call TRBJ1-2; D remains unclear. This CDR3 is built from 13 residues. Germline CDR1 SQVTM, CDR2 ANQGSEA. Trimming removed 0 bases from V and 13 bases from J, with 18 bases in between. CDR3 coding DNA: TGCAGCGTTGAAGATGGGTTCGCTGTTATAGCCACCTTC. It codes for CSVEDGFAVIATF. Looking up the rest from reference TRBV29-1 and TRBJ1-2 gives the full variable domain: SAVISQKPSRDICQRGTSLTIQCQVDSQVTMMFWYRQQPGQSLTLIATANQGSEATYESGFVIDKFPISRPNLTFSTLTVSNMSPEDSSIYLCSVEDGFAVIATFGSGTRLTVV.

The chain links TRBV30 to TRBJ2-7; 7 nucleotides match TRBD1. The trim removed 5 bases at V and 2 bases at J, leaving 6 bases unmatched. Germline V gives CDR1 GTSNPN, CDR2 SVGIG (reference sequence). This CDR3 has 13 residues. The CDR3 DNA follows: TGTGCCTGGGAGGGGGCCTTAACCTACGAGCAGTACTTC. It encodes CAWEGALTYEQYF.

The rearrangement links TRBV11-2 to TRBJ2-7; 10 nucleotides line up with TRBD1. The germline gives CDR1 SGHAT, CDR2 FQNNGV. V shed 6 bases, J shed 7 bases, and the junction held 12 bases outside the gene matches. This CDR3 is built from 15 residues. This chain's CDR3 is CASRTTGGRLREQYF. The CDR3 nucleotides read TGTGCCAGCAGGACGACAGGGGGCAGGCTGAGGGAGCAGTACTTC.

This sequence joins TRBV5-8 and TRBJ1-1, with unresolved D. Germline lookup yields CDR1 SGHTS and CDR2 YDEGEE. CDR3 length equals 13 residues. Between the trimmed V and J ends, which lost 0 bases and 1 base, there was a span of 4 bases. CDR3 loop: CASSLGGNTEAFF. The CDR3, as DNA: TGTGCCAGCAGCTTGGGAGGGAACACTGAAGCTTTCTTT.

CDR3 amino acids: CASSFSQTGGAYGYTF. The CDR3 coding sequence is TGTGCCAGCAGCTTTTCCCAAACAGGGGGGGCCTATGGCTACACCTTC. The chain joins TRBV7-9 to TRBJ1-2; 8 positions agree with TRBD1. V gave up 3 bases and J gave up 4 bases; unmatched junction bases: 10. CDR3 length: 16 residues. Germline-derived CDR1 and CDR2 are SEHNR and FQNEAQ (reference sequence).

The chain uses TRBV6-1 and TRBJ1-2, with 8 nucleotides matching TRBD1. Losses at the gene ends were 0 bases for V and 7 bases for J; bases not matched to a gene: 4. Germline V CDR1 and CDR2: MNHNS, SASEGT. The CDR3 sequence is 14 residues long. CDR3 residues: CASSEARTGFGYTF. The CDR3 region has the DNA TGTGCCAGCAGTGAAGCCCGGACAGGGTTTGGCTACACCTTC.

The CDR3 here is CASSLLSGLNTEAFF. For the CDR3, the DNA is TGCGCCAGCAGCTTGCTGTCCGGGTTAAACACTGAAGCTTTCTTT. The rearrangement uses TRBV5-1 and TRBJ1-1; no reliable D call. The CDR3 sequence is 15 residues long. Germline values: CDR1 SGHRS, CDR2 YFSETQ. V lost 1 base and J 2 bases, leaving 12 bases between the germline ends.

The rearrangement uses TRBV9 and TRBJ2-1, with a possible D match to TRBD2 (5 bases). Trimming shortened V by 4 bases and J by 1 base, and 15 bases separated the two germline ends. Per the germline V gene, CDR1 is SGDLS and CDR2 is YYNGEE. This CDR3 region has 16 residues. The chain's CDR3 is CASSKGSAGSYNEQFF. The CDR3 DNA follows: TGTGCCAGCAGCAAAGGGAGCGCCGGGTCCTACAATGAGCAGTTCTTC.

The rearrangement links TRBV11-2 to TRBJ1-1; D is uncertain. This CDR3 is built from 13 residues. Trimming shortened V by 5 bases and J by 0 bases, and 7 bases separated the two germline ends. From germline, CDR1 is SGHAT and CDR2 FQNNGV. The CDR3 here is CASSIQMNTEAFF. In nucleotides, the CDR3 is TGTGCCAGCAGCATACAGATGAACACTGAAGCTTTCTTT. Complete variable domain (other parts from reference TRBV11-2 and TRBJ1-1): EAGVAQSPRYKIIEKRQSVAFWCNPISGHATLYWYQQILGQGPKLLIQFQNNGVVDDSQLPKDRFSAERLKGVDSTLKIQPAKLEDSAVYLCASSIQMNTEAFFGQGTRLTVV.

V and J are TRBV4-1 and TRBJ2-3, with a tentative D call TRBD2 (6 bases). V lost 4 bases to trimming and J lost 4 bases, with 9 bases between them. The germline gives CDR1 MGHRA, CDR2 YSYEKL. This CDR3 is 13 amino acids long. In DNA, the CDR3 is TGCGCCAGCAGCCGGGGGGTACCAGATACGCAGTATTTT. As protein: CASSRGVPDTQYF.

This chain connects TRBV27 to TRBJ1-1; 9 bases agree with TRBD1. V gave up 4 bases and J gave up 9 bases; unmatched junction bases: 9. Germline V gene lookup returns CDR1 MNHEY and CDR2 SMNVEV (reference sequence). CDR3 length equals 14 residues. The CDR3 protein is CASSSSDRGWKAFF. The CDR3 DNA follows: TGTGCCAGCAGTTCCTCAGACAGGGGGTGGAAAGCTTTCTTT.

Here the CDR3 DNA reads TGCAGCGTTCCCACTAGCGGGAGGGCCCTCAGCACAGATACGCAGTATTTT. Translating gives CSVPTSGRALSTDTQYF. V is TRBV29-1 and J is TRBJ2-3, with 13 bases aligning to TRBD2. V lost 5 bases to trimming and J lost 0 bases; unmatched junction nucleotides: 8. The CDR3 is 17 amino acids. Germline CDR1 is SQVTM and CDR2 is ANQGSEA.

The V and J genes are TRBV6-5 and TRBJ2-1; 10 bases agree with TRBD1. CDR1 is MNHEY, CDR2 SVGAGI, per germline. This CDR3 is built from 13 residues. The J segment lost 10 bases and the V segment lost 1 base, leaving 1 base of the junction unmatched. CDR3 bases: TGTGCCAGCAGTTACTGGGACAGGGGAGAGCAGTTCTTC. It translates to CASSYWDRGEQFF.

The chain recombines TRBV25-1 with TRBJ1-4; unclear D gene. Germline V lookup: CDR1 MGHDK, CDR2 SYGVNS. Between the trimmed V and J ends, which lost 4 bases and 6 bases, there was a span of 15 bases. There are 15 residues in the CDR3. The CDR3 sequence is CASSGHPGEDEKLFF. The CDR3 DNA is TGTGCCAGCAGTGGCCATCCCGGTGAGGATGAAAAACTGTTTTTT.